These 25 T cell receptor beta chains originate from one sample sequenced in a study of cytomegalovirus exposure and HLA in healthy donors. Use of 60 Vbeta and 13 Jbeta primers characterized the PCR. Generated by immunoSEQ multiplex PCR, the TCRdb table keeps only in-frame clones and is missing some. The sample lists around 120,000 clones; 55% to 75% were seen once. The sample consisted of PBMCs. These receptors were collected from a man younger than 40 in good health and CMV-seropositive.

The rearrangement uses TRBV19 and TRBJ2-7, with 7 nucleotides matching TRBD1. Trimming removed 4 bases from V and 2 bases from J; junction bases left unmatched: 11. CDR1 LNHDA and CDR2 SQIVND come from the germline V gene (reference sequence). This CDR3 has 16 residues. Here the CDR3 reads CASSRYGTEKTYEQYF. The CDR3 DNA is TGTGCCAGTAGTAGGTATGGGACAGAGAAAACCTACGAGCAGTACTTC.

This clone was counted a few times. The V and J genes are TRBV5-4 and TRBJ2-1; 12 bases are a match to TRBD2. The CDR3 loop spans 15 amino acids. Trimming cost V 4 bases and J 7 bases; bases outside gene matches: 6. Germline CDR1 is SGHNT and CDR2 is YYREEE (reference sequence). CDR3 bases: TGTGCCAGCAGCGCTAGTCTAGCGGGGGGGAATGAGCAGTTCTTC. Translation: CASSASLAGGNEQFF.

The chain links TRBV7-2 to TRBJ2-7, with a weak D call TRBD1 (7 bases). This CDR3 is built from 13 residues. Trimming pared 5 bases from V and 6 bases from J, leaving 14 bases between. Germline V gene sequence: CDR1 SGHTA, CDR2 FQGNSA. The CDR3 reads CASSGQGGGEQYF. The CDR3 DNA reads as TGTGCCAGCAGCGGGCAGGGGGGAGGCGAGCAGTACTTC.

The V call is TRBV19, the J call TRBJ1-5; D unclear. Trimming cost V 6 bases and J 7 bases, with 13 bases left between them. CDR3 length equals 13 residues. Germline V gene lookup returns CDR1 LNHDA and CDR2 SQIVND (reference sequence). The CDR3 DNA sequence: TGTGCCAGTAGACGGGAAATAAACCAGCCCCAGCATTTT. This translates into CASRREINQPQHF.

V is TRBV30 and J is TRBJ1-6; TRBD1 matches at 8 bases. CDR3 length: 14 amino acids. Germline values: CDR1 GTSNPN, CDR2 SVGIG (reference sequence). V gave up 2 bases and J gave up 10 bases; unmatched junction bases: 7. CDR3 sequence: CAWSIRQGWSPLHF. The CDR3 DNA is TGTGCCTGGAGTATCCGACAGGGGTGGTCACCCCTCCACTTT.

V is TRBV6-5 and J is TRBJ1-1; no firm D call. Germline V lookup: CDR1 MNHEY, CDR2 SVGAGI. The CDR3 is 13 amino acids. Trimming pared 2 bases from V and 4 bases from J, leaving 8 bases between. The CDR3 DNA reads TGTGCCAGCAGTTACCACGGTGGCACTGAAGCTTTCTTT. Protein sequence: CASSYHGGTEAFF.

This clone was counted only a few times. The chain couples TRBV11-2 to TRBJ2-7; D is ambiguous. Germline-derived CDR1 and CDR2 are SGHAT and FQNNGV. This CDR3 has 13 residues. V lost 3 bases, J lost 3 bases, and 9 bases lay in between. Here the CDR3 DNA reads TGTGCCAGCAGCTTCCGACACTTCTACGAGCAGTACTTC. It codes for CASSFRHFYEQYF.

This clone was recorded once. The rearrangement links TRBV7-6 to TRBJ2-1; D is possibly TRBD1 (6 bases). The CDR3 is 15 amino acids. V gave up 5 bases and J gave up 9 bases, with 20 bases separating them. Looked up from germline, CDR1 is SGHVS and CDR2 is FNYEAQ. The CDR3: CASSPRQVGNPEQFF. CDR3 nucleotides: TGTGCCAGCAGCCCCCGACAGGTTGGTAATCCTGAGCAGTTCTTC.

V gene TRBV11-3 combines with J gene TRBJ1-2; 7 bases align to TRBD1. CDR3 length equals 16 residues. Germline V gene sequence: CDR1 SGHNT, CDR2 YENEEA. V was clipped by 4 bases and J by 4 bases; unmatched bases: 12. The chain's CDR3 is CASSWTTGVSGYGYTF. The CDR3 DNA is TGTGCCAGCAGCTGGACAACAGGGGTTAGCGGCTATGGCTACACCTTC.

This clone occurred a few times. The J gene is TRBJ2-5, the V gene TRBV21-1; TRBD1 is the table's D call, not checked against the DNA. TRBV21-1 is a listed pseudogene. The CDR3 covers 16 residues. The CDR3 protein is CASSKDTLRSQETQYF. CDR3 DNA sequence: TGTGCCAGCAGCAAAGACACCCTCAGGTCCCAAGAGACCCAGTACTTC.

The chain couples TRBV19 to TRBJ2-7; the D gene is possibly TRBD1 (5 bases). The CDR3 loop spans 14 amino acids. V was cut by 3 bases and J by 2 bases, with 11 bases left in between. Germline CDR1 LNHDA, CDR2 SQIVND (reference sequence). CDR3 nucleotide sequence: TGTGCCAGTAGTATCGGCAGGGAACCCTACGAGCAGTACTTC. Translating it yields CASSIGREPYEQYF.

This sequence joins TRBV7-3 and TRBJ2-1; the match to TRBD2 covers 8 bases. Germline V CDR1 and CDR2: SGHTA, FQGTGA. This CDR3 is 16 amino acids long. J lost 1 base, V lost 2 bases, and 4 bases had no gene match. The CDR3 region is CASSLQASGSYNEQFF. The CDR3 DNA is TGTGCCAGCAGCTTACAGGCTAGCGGGTCCTACAATGAGCAGTTCTTC.

V and J are TRBV5-1 and TRBJ2-3; 7 nucleotides line up with TRBD1. The CDR3 runs 14 residues. With 6 bases clipped from V and 0 bases from J, the junction kept 4 bases outside the gene matches. In germline, CDR1 is SGHRS, CDR2 YFSETQ. The CDR3 DNA reads TGCGCCAGCACCGGGACAGTTAGCACAGATACGCAGTATTTT. Protein product: CASTGTVSTDTQYF.

The V gene is TRBV11-3, the J gene TRBJ2-5; 7 bases match TRBD2. The CDR3 has 14 amino acids. The V segment lost 6 bases and the J segment 7 bases; nucleotides outside the gene matches: 11. Germline values: CDR1 SGHNT, CDR2 YENEEA. The CDR3 sequence is CASRLGTPGGTQYF. DNA for the CDR3: TGTGCCAGCAGGTTGGGGACTCCGGGGGGGACCCAGTACTTC.

The CDR3 spells CASSQDQGWGGANYGYTF. The CDR3 bases are TGTGCCAGCAGCCAAGATCAAGGTTGGGGGGGCGCTAACTATGGCTACACCTTC. The chain links TRBV14 to TRBJ1-2; TRBD1 might be the D (6 bases). The CDR3 extends over 18 amino acids. V was clipped by 0 bases and J by 0 bases, with 17 bases between them. In germline, CDR1 is SGHDN, CDR2 FVKESK.

This clone has only a few counts. V gene TRBV11-2 combines with J gene TRBJ2-7; D perhaps matches TRBD2 (6 bases). Trimming pared 3 bases from V and 2 bases from J, leaving 11 bases between. Germline-derived CDR1 and CDR2 are SGHAT and FQNNGV. This CDR3 has 14 residues. Here the CDR3 reads CASSFSGRTYEQYF. The CDR3 DNA reads as TGTGCCAGCAGCTTTAGCGGACGAACCTACGAGCAGTACTTC.

V is TRBV9 and J is TRBJ1-5, with a possible D match to TRBD1 (6 bases). The CDR3 is 13 amino acids. From germline, CDR1 is SGDLS and CDR2 YYNGEE. Deletions cut 5 bases from V and 7 bases from J, with 13 bases between. The DNA of the CDR3 is TGTGCCAGCAGTGCAGGGGACCGCCAGCCCCAGCATTTT. It translates to CASSAGDRQPQHF.

This CDR3 is CASSPTGPYEQYF. In nucleotides, the CDR3 is TGTGCCAGCAGTCCCACCGGTCCCTACGAGCAGTACTTC. The V and J genes are TRBV6-5 and TRBJ2-7; D unresolved. The CDR3 is made up of 13 amino acids. Trimming removed 5 bases at V and 2 bases at J, with 10 bases between. Germline assignment: CDR1 MNHEY and CDR2 SVGAGI.

The chain recombines TRBV6-1 with TRBJ1-1; D not certain. V lost 7 bases, J lost 4 bases, and 13 bases lay in between. Per germline, CDR1 MNHNS and CDR2 SASEGT. This CDR3 region has 13 residues. The CDR3 bases are TGTGCCAGCACCCTGAAGGAGAGCACTGAAGCTTTCTTT. This translates into CASTLKESTEAFF.

This clone was counted a few times. The chain employs TRBV5-5 and TRBJ1-1, with D perhaps TRBD1 (6 bases). The CDR3 is 14 amino acids. CDR1 and CDR2 (germline): SGHKS, YYEKEE (reference sequence). V was cut by 4 bases and J by 5 bases, with 15 bases left in between. The CDR3 nucleotides are TGTGCCAGCAGCGGGACACTTCGAGGGACTGAAGCTTTCTTT. Translation gives CASSGTLRGTEAFF.

This chain connects TRBV29-1 to TRBJ1-1; TRBD1 matches 8 bases. The CDR3 runs to 14 residues. The germline gives CDR1 SQVTM, CDR2 ANQGSEA. The V gene end was trimmed by 4 bases and the J gene end by 0 bases; junction bases not matched to a gene: 4. CDR3 DNA sequence: TGCAGCGTTGCCCTGGACAGGGTGAACACTGAAGCTTTCTTT. It encodes CSVALDRVNTEAFF.

The rearrangement uses TRBV12-5 and TRBJ1-2; the match to TRBD1 covers 8 bases. CDR1 and CDR2 from the germline V gene are LGHNT and FRNRAP. This CDR3 is built from 14 residues. The trim removed 6 bases at V and 7 bases at J, leaving 10 bases unmatched. CDR3 region: CASGWEQGALGYTF. CDR3 in DNA: TGTGCTAGTGGATGGGAGCAGGGGGCGCTTGGCTACACCTTC. The full variable domain, completed using reference TRBV12-5 and TRBJ1-2, is DARVTQTPRHKVTEMGQEVTMRCQPILGHNTVFWYRQTMMQGLELLAYFRNRAPLDDSGMPKDRFSAEMPDATLATLKIQPSEPRDSAVYFCASGWEQGALGYTFGSGTRLTVV.

V is TRBV5-1 and J is TRBJ2-2; no clear D gene. Germline V CDR1 and CDR2: SGHRS, YFSETQ. There are 14 residues in the CDR3. Trimming pared 3 bases from V and 7 bases from J, leaving 13 bases between. The CDR3: CASSSRGLSGELFF. CDR3 bases: TGCGCCAGCAGCTCGCGAGGCCTCAGCGGGGAGCTGTTTTTT.

This chain links TRBV10-3 with TRBJ2-3, with no clear D. Trimming took off 8 bases at V and 0 bases at J, with 15 bases between the two ends. Per germline, CDR1 ENHRY and CDR2 SYGVKD. CDR3 size: 15 residues. The CDR3 sequence: CAIARGTSSTDTQYF. CDR3 in DNA: TGTGCCATCGCCCGCGGAACATCTAGCACAGATACGCAGTATTTT.

The chain carries TRBV7-2 and TRBJ2-5, with D perhaps TRBD1 (6 bases). The CDR3 covers 15 residues. Germline CDR1 is SGHTA and CDR2 is FQGNSA. V shed 5 bases and J shed 3 bases, with 16 bases lying between them. The DNA of the CDR3 is TGTGCCAGCAGCACCGTCTATAGGGGGAAAGAGACCCAGTACTTC. This sequence encodes CASSTVYRGKETQYF.